This T cell receptor beta chain comes out of a study of blood T cell repertoires in COVID-19. Study-level background: Sample material is recorded as cDNA or gDNA derived from T cells, B-cell-depleted T cells, or PBMCs.

CDR1 is LNHDA and CDR2 is SQIVND in the germline V gene (reference sequence). The CDR3 runs to 13 residues. V dropped 6 bases and J dropped 5 bases, with 11 bases sitting between them. Libraries were prepared by immunoSEQ multiplex PCR; TCRdb keeps only in-frame clonotypes and omits some of them. The table includes some 520,000 clones, nearly 90% detected once. Patients of the Seattle cohort, enrolled during active infection, were followed longitudinally. The TCR originated in a man aged 18-30 years with COVID-19, enrolled during active disease. Sequenced input: peripheral blood. This chain connects TRBV19 to TRBJ1-5; no clear D gene. The CDR3: CASRDLRDQPQHF. The CDR3 region has the DNA TGTGCCAGTAGGGATTTGAGGGATCAGCCCCAGCATTTT. Based on the CDR3 plus reference TRBV19 and TRBJ1-5, the full variable domain is DGGITQSPKYLFRKEGQNVTLSCEQNLNHDAMYWYRQDPGQGLRLIYYSQIVNDFQKGDIAEGYSVSREKKESFPLTVTSAQKNPTAFYLCASRDLRDQPQHFGDGTRLSIL.